The 27 T cell receptor beta chains listed next were all sequenced from one sample in a study of blood T cell repertoires in COVID-19. The table came from immunoSEQ multiplex PCR; TCRdb's copy has only in-frame clones and leaves some out. Of under 300,000 clones in the sample, 65% to 90% are singletons; the top ten hold about 5.3%. Specimen: peripheral blood. Receptors were obtained from a woman at least 80 years old with active or convalescent COVID-19.

This clone was seen only once. The rearrangement uses TRBV19 and TRBJ1-5; the match to TRBD1 covers 7 bases. The germline gives CDR1 LNHDA, CDR2 SQIVND (reference sequence). V shed 5 bases, J shed 4 bases, and the junction held 8 bases outside the gene matches. The CDR3 totals 15 residues. CDR3 sequence: CASSLGTEINQPQHF. Written as DNA, the CDR3 is TGTGCCAGTAGTCTTGGGACAGAGATTAATCAGCCCCAGCATTTT.

The chain combines TRBV18 with TRBJ2-7, with TRBD1 identical over 7 bases. Germline V lookup: CDR1 KGHSH, CDR2 LQKENI. The CDR3 sequence is 15 residues long. With 3 bases clipped from V and 5 bases from J, the junction kept 10 bases outside the gene matches. CDR3 nucleotide sequence: TGTGCCAGCTCACCTACGCCGGGACAGTTGAACGAGCAGTACTTC. Protein product: CASSPTPGQLNEQYF. The full variable domain, its missing parts supplied by reference TRBV18 and TRBJ2-7, is NAGVMQNPRHLVRRRGQEARLRCSPMKGHSHVYWYRQLPEEGLKFMVYLQKENIIDESGMPKERFSAEFPKEGPSILRIQQVVRGDSAAYFCASSPTPGQLNEQYFGPGTRLTVT.

V gene TRBV3-1 (or the pseudogene TRBV3-2) combines with J gene TRBJ2-7, with 9 bases that match TRBD2. V lost 5 bases and J lost 0; bases outside the gene matches: 2. The germline gives CDR1 LGHDT, CDR2 YNNKEL (reference sequence). This CDR3 comprises 14 residues. For the CDR3, the DNA is TGTGCCAGCAGCTTTAGCGGGAGCTCCTACGAGCAGTACTTC. Residues: CASSFSGSSYEQYF.

The rearrangement links TRBV10-3 to TRBJ1-5; 11 positions match TRBD1. Trimming cost V 3 bases and J 4 bases; bases outside gene matches: 5. This CDR3 region has 16 residues. Germline CDR1 and CDR2: ENHRY and SYGVKD. The CDR3 region has the DNA TGTGCCATCAGTGATGACGGGACAGGGGGGAATCAGCCCCAGCATTTT. Residues: CAISDDGTGGNQPQHF.

The chain is built from TRBV10-2 and TRBJ2-3, with D possibly being TRBD2 (5 bases). V lost 9 bases and J 4 bases, leaving 14 bases between the germline ends. Germline V CDR1 and CDR2: WSHSY, SAAADI. The CDR3 contains 13 residues. DNA for the CDR3: TGCGCCAGTCGGGGAGTAGCAGCAGATACGCAGTATTTT. This codes for CASRGVAADTQYF.

The genes are TRBV6-5 and TRBJ1-6; D not resolved. This CDR3 has 16 residues. The germline CDR1 and CDR2 sequences are MNHEY and SVGAGI. The V end was cut by 4 bases, the J end by 6 bases, with 16 bases between. CDR3 in DNA: TGTGCCAGCAGTTTACCCGGGATGCCTAGTAATTCACCCCTCCACTTT. Protein sequence: CASSLPGMPSNSPLHF.

The chain employs TRBV12-3 or TRBV12-4 and TRBJ1-5; D unclear. The CDR3 sequence is 13 residues long. V lost 3 bases, J lost 4 bases, and 7 bases lay in between. The CDR3 DNA is TGTGCCAGCAGTTTCGAGGAGAATCAGCCCCAGCATTTT. It codes for CASSFEENQPQHF.

The V call is TRBV5-8, the J call TRBJ1-4; 8 bases align to TRBD1. The junction had 6 bases not matched to a gene; V was cut back by 6 bases and J by 2 bases. This CDR3 has 15 residues. The V gene's germline CDR1 is SGHTS and CDR2 YDEGEE. The CDR3 sequence is CASKRWTGTNEKLFF. The CDR3 nucleotides are TGTGCCAGCAAACGATGGACAGGGACTAATGAAAAACTGTTTTTT.

With respect to this clone: In the same sample, other DNA sequences code for this CDR3. The rearrangement links TRBV5-1 to TRBJ1-5, with TRBD1 as a possible D gene (6 bases). The length of the CDR3 is 14 residues. Germline V gene lookup returns CDR1 SGHRS and CDR2 YFSETQ. Trimming took 4 bases from V and 3 from J, leaving 11 bases between them. CDR3 residues: CASSLGQNNQPQHF. The CDR3 DNA reads TGCGCCAGCAGCCTAGGACAGAACAATCAGCCCCAGCATTTT.

The V call is TRBV6-5, the J call TRBJ2-4; TRBD1 is a possible D gene (6 bases). Germline V gene sequence: CDR1 MNHEY, CDR2 SVGAGI. The CDR3 extends over 15 amino acids. V was clipped by 8 bases and J by 0 bases, with 14 bases between them. CDR3 amino acids: CASSGQNLAKNIQYF. The CDR3 DNA reads as TGTGCCAGCTCGGGACAAAACCTAGCCAAAAACATTCAGTACTTC.

The chain uses TRBV28 and TRBJ2-5; tentative D call: TRBD2 (6 bases). Germline values: CDR1 MDHEN, CDR2 SYDVKM. Trimming removed 5 bases from V and 5 bases from J, with 18 bases in between. CDR3 length: 15 residues. This CDR3 is CASSRVFGGKETQYF. The CDR3 DNA follows: TGTGCCAGCAGTAGGGTTTTTGGGGGGAAGGAGACCCAGTACTTC.

The chain carries TRBV5-1 and TRBJ2-5, with TRBD2 matching 10 bases. V was pared by 1 base and J by 1 base, with 4 bases of the junction left unmatched. CDR1 SGHRS and CDR2 YFSETQ come from the germline V gene. The CDR3 runs to 16 residues. CDR3 in amino acids: CASSLFLAGGQETQYF. CDR3 DNA: TGCGCCAGCAGCTTGTTTTTAGCGGGAGGCCAAGAGACCCAGTACTTC.

This clone was recorded once. This chain links TRBV29-1 with TRBJ2-7; D gene uncertain. Trimming took 1 base from V and 0 from J, leaving 13 bases between them. This CDR3 comprises 15 residues. Germline lookup yields CDR1 SQVTM and CDR2 ANQGSEA. The CDR3 region has the DNA TGCAGCGTTGAAGTCGCGGCAATCAGCTCCTACGAGCAGTACTTC. Protein: CSVEVAAISSYEQYF.

The chain links TRBV9 to TRBJ2-7; D perhaps matches TRBD2 (5 bases). CDR1 SGDLS and CDR2 YYNGEE come from the germline V gene. V was clipped by 3 bases and J by 7 bases, with 11 bases between them. There are 12 residues in the CDR3. This CDR3 reads CASSEGGGEQYF. DNA for the CDR3: TGTGCCAGCAGCGAAGGAGGTGGGGAGCAGTACTTC. The entire variable domain, with the rest obtained from reference TRBV9 and TRBJ2-7, is as follows: DSGVTQTPKHLITATGQRVTLRCSPRSGDLSVYWYQQSLDQGLQFLIQYYNGEERAKGNILERFSAQQFPDLHSELNLSSLELGDSALYFCASSEGGGEQYFGPGTRLTVT.

The V call is TRBV28, the J call TRBJ2-7; tentative D call: TRBD2 (5 bases). Deletions cut 5 bases from V and 3 bases from J, with 11 bases between. Germline CDR1 and CDR2: MDHEN and SYDVKM. This CDR3 region has 13 residues. As DNA, the CDR3 is TGTGCCAGCAGTCCAGCGGATGACTACGAGCAGTACTTC. Amino acids: CASSPADDYEQYF.

The chain combines TRBV28 with TRBJ1-2; TRBD1 agrees at 8 bases. The ends lost 7 bases at V and 7 bases at J; junction bases unmatched: 14. Germline V gene sequence: CDR1 MDHEN, CDR2 SYDVKM. The CDR3 is 15 amino acids. DNA of the CDR3: TGTGCCAGCACCCCCCCAGGGGGCGCTGGGGGTGGCTACACCTTC. The encoded protein is CASTPPGGAGGGYTF.

This chain uses TRBV9 with TRBJ1-2; D gene uncertain. V lost 4 bases to trimming and J lost 2 bases, with 12 bases between them. This CDR3 contains 14 residues. Germline V gene sequence: CDR1 SGDLS, CDR2 YYNGEE. CDR3 coding DNA: TGTGCCAGCAGCTCCCTAGGTGGAAACTATGGCTACACCTTC. Translation gives CASSSLGGNYGYTF. Complete variable domain (other parts from reference TRBV9 and TRBJ1-2): DSGVTQTPKHLITATGQRVTLRCSPRSGDLSVYWYQQSLDQGLQFLIQYYNGEERAKGNILERFSAQQFPDLHSELNLSSLELGDSALYFCASSSLGGNYGYTFGSGTRLTVV.

This chain joins TRBV2 and TRBJ1-2; the D gene is possibly TRBD1 (5 bases). Looked up from germline, CDR1 is SNHLY and CDR2 is FYNNEI. Trimming removed 1 base from V and 7 bases from J, with 10 bases in between. This CDR3 contains 13 residues. The chain's CDR3 is CASSEESRAGYTF. The DNA for the CDR3 is TGTGCCAGCAGTGAAGAGTCCAGGGCTGGCTACACCTTC.

The V call is TRBV4-1, the J call TRBJ2-7; 8 bases map to TRBD1. CDR1 and CDR2 (germline): MGHRA, YSYEKL. J was trimmed by 0 bases and V by 0 bases; bases with no gene match: 4. This CDR3 contains 16 residues. CDR3 residues: CASSQDRDRSSYEQYF. The CDR3 bases are TGCGCCAGCAGCCAAGATAGGGACAGGAGCTCCTACGAGCAGTACTTC.

There are a few counts of this clone. The gene calls are TRBV20-1 and TRBJ2-2; D unclear. Germline CDR1 reads DFQATT; CDR2 reads SNEGSKA (reference sequence). CDR3 length equals 14 residues. V shed 3 bases and J shed 0 bases, with 8 bases lying between them. In DNA form, the CDR3 reads TGCAGTGCTAGTGAACATGCGAACACCGGGGAGCTGTTTTTT. Encoded protein: CSASEHANTGELFF.

V gene TRBV28 combines with J gene TRBJ2-2; TRBD2 is a possible D gene (5 bases). The germline V gene encodes CDR1 MDHEN and CDR2 SYDVKM. The CDR3 runs 18 residues. V gave up 3 bases and J gave up 5 bases, with 22 bases separating them. The CDR3 sequence: CASSLRRVRGIRTGELFF. In DNA form, the CDR3 reads TGTGCCAGCAGTTTGAGGCGAGTGAGAGGGATCAGAACCGGGGAGCTGTTTTTT.

The chain carries TRBV9 and TRBJ2-1, with D tentatively TRBD2 (7 bases). V lost 2 bases to trimming and J lost 7 bases, with 16 bases between them. The CDR3 consists of 15 residues. Germline V gene data show CDR1 as SGDLS and CDR2 as YYNGEE. The CDR3 loop is CASSVRGGHMNEQFF. CDR3 nucleotide sequence: TGTGCCAGCAGCGTGAGGGGGGGTCACATGAATGAGCAGTTCTTC.

Only one count was recorded for this clone. This rearrangement joins TRBV27 to TRBJ2-1; TRBD1 matches 8 bases. Looked up from germline, CDR1 is MNHEY and CDR2 is SMNVEV (reference sequence). The J segment lost 8 bases and the V segment lost 6 bases, leaving 9 bases of the junction unmatched. This CDR3 region has 14 residues. The DNA for the CDR3 is TGTGCCAGCAGACGACAGGGGCCCTTACATGAGCAGTTCTTC. As protein: CASRRQGPLHEQFF.

The rearrangement joins TRBV10-1 to TRBJ1-1; tentative D call: TRBD1 (5 bases). CDR1 is WNHNN, CDR2 SYGVQD, per germline (reference sequence). The CDR3 spans 17 residues. The ends were cut back, 5 bases at V and 0 bases at J, with 19 bases in the middle. As DNA, the CDR3 is TGCGCCAGCAGTCCCGGGGGGGGACTCCCCATGAACACTGAAGCTTTCTTT. Protein sequence: CASSPGGGLPMNTEAFF.

V gene TRBV7-2 combines with J gene TRBJ1-2; weak D call: TRBD1 (5 bases). The CDR3 is made up of 14 amino acids. Germline V gene data show CDR1 as SGHTA and CDR2 as FQGNSA. The V end lost 4 bases, the J end lost 8 bases, and 17 bases lay between the germline ends. CDR3 loop: CASSSGQGERGYTF. CDR3 nucleotide sequence: TGTGCCAGCAGCTCAGGACAAGGAGAGAGAGGCTACACCTTC.

V gene TRBV5-5 combines with J gene TRBJ2-1, with TRBD2 matching over 10 bases. The CDR3 is made up of 16 amino acids. J gave up 6 bases and V 4 bases, and 10 bases lay outside the gene matches. The germline CDR1 and CDR2 sequences are SGHKS and YYEKEE (reference sequence). CDR3 loop: CASSPRPGLAINEQFF. In nucleotides, the CDR3 is TGTGCCAGCAGCCCCCGTCCGGGACTAGCGATCAATGAGCAGTTCTTC. The full variable domain, rest sourced from reference TRBV5-5 and TRBJ2-1, is DAGVTQSPTHLIKTRGQQVTLRCSPISGHKSVSWYQQVLGQGPQFIFQYYEKEERGRGNFPDRFSARQFPNYSSELNVNALLLGDSALYLCASSPRPGLAINEQFFGPGTRLTVL.

The chain uses TRBV9 and TRBJ1-4, with a possible D match to TRBD1 (6 bases). Germline V gene sequence: CDR1 SGDLS, CDR2 YYNGEE. This CDR3 is built from 18 residues. Trimming removed 3 bases from V and 0 bases from J, with 18 bases in between. This chain's CDR3 is CASSARDNRFATNEKLFF. CDR3 in DNA: TGTGCCAGCAGCGCCCGGGACAACCGATTTGCAACTAATGAAAAACTGTTTTTT.